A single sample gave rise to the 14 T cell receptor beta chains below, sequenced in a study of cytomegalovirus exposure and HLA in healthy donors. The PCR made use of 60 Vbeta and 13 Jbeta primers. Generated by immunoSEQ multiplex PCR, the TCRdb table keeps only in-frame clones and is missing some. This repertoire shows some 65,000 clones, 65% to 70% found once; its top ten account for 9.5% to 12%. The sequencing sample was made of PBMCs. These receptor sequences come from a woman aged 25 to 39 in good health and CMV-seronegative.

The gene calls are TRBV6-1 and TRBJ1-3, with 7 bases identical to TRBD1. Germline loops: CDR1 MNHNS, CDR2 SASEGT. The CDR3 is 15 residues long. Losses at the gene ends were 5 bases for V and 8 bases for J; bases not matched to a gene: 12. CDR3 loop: CASSSGTAKGDTIYF. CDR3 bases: TGTGCCAGCAGTTCCGGGACAGCCAAGGGGGACACCATATATTTT.

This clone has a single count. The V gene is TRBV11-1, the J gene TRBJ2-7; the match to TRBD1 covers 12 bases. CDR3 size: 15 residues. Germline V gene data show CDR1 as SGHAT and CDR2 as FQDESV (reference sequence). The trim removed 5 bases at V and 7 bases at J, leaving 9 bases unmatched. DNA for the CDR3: TGTGCCAGCAGCCCGTCCGGGACAGGGGGCCGGGAGCAGTACTTC. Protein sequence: CASSPSGTGGREQYF.

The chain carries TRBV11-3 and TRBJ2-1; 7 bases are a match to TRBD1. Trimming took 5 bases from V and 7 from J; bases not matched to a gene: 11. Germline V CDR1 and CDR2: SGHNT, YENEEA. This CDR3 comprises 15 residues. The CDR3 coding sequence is TGTGCCAGCAGCATCCGGGACAGCCTGAGAAATGAGCAGTTCTTC. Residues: CASSIRDSLRNEQFF. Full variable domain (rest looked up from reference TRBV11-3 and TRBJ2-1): EAGVVQSPRYKIIEKKQPVAFWCNPISGHNTLYWYLQNLGQGPELLIRYENEEAVDDSQLPKDRFSAERLKGVDSTLKIQPAELGDSAVYLCASSIRDSLRNEQFFGPGTRLTVL.

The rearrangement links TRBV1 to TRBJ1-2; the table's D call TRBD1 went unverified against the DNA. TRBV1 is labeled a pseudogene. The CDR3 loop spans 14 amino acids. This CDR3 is CTSPHPDRGDGYTF. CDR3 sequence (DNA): TGCACCAGCCCCCACCCTGACAGGGGAGATGGCTACACCTTC.

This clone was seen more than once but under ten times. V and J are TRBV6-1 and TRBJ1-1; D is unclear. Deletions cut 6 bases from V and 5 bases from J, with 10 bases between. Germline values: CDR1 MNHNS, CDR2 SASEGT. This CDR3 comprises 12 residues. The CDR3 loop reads CASRLGVTEAFF. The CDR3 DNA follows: TGTGCCAGCAGGTTGGGAGTAACTGAAGCTTTCTTT.

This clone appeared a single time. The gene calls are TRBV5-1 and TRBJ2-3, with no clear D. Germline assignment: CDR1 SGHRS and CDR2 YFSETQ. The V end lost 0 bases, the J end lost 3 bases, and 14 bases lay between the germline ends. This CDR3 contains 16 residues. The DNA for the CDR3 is TGCGCCAGCAGCTTGGCCCTTAGTTTTATAACAGATACGCAGTATTTT. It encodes CASSLALSFITDTQYF.

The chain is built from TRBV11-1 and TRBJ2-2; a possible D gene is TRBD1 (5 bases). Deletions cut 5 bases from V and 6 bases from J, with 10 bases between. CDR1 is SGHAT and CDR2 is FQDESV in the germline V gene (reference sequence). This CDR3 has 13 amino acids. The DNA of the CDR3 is TGTGCCAGCAGCGCCTGGGGCGCCGGGGAGCTGTTTTTT. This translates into CASSAWGAGELFF.

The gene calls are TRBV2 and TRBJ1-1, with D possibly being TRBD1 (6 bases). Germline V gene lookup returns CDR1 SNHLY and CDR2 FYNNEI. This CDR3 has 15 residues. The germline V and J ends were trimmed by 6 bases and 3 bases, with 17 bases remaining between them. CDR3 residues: CASSPRGGGDTEAFF. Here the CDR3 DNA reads TGTGCCAGCAGCCCGCGTGGAGGGGGGGACACTGAAGCTTTCTTT.

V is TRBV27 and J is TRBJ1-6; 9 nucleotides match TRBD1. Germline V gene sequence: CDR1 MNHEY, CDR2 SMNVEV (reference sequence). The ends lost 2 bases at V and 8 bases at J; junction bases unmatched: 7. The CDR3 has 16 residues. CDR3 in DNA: TGTGCCAGCAGTTTAGAAGACAGGGGGGCATATTCACCCCTCCACTTT. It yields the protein CASSLEDRGAYSPLHF.

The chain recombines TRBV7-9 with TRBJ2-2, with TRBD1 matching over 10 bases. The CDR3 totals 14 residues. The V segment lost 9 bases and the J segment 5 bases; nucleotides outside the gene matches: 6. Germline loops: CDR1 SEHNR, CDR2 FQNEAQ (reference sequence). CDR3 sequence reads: CARGGQGETGELFF. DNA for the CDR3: TGTGCCAGGGGCGGACAGGGGGAAACCGGGGAGCTGTTTTTT.

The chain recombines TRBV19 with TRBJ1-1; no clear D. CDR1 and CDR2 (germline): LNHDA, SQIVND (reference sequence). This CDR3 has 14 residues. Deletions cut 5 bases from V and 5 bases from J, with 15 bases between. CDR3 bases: TGTGCCAGTAGTTACGTGGGGAGAGGAACTGAAGCTTTCTTT. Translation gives CASSYVGRGTEAFF. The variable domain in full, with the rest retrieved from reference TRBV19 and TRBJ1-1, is DGGITQSPKYLFRKEGQNVTLSCEQNLNHDAMYWYRQDPGQGLRLIYYSQIVNDFQKGDIAEGYSVSREKKESFPLTVTSAQKNPTAFYLCASSYVGRGTEAFFGQGTRLTVV.

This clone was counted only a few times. CDR3 in DNA: TGCGCCAGCAGCTTGGCGGACAGGGTGTATGGCTACACCTTC. Translating it yields CASSLADRVYGYTF. The rearrangement uses TRBV5-1 and TRBJ1-2, with 8 bases aligning to TRBD1. Germline CDR1 and CDR2: SGHRS and YFSETQ. The CDR3 spans 14 residues. The V and J ends lost 0 bases and 5 bases, in that order; junction bases with no gene match: 3.

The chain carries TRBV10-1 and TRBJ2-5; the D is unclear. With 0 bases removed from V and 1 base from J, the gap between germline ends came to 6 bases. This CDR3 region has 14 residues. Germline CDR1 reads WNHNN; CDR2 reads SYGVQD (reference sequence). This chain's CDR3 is CASSESRGQETQYF. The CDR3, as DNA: TGCGCCAGCAGTGAGTCGAGAGGCCAAGAGACCCAGTACTTC.

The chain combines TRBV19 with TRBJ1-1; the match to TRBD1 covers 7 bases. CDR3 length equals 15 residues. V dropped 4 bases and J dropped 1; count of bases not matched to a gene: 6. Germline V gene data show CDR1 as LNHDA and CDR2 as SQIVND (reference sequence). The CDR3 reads CASSTSDRRNTEAFF. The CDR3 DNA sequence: TGTGCCAGTAGTACCTCGGACAGGAGGAACACTGAAGCTTTCTTT.